The TCR beta chain described here comes from a study of OX40 agonist ivuxolimab in advanced cancers. Across the study: Ivuxolimab, an antibody acting as an agonist of OX40 (CD134), was used to treat patients. Three patients showed partial responses: one hepatocellular carcinoma and two cutaneous melanoma cases. Study-wide results and limits: Certain nonresponders additionally had low normalized T-cell clonal expansion. CD8+ T cells averaged more expanded clones than CD4+.

The germline V gene encodes CDR1 LNHDA and CDR2 SQIVND (reference sequence). This CDR3 is built from 12 residues. The V end was cut by 3 bases, the J end by 4 bases, with 3 bases between. In regard to this clone: The antigen is undetermined.

Clones were sequenced by immunoSEQ multiplex PCR, and TCRdb holds only the in-frame ones, with some missing. This table holds tens of thousands of clones, over 65% found once. This material consisted of CD4+ or CD8+ T cells sorted from blood, taken in a trial of the OX40 agonist ivuxolimab. This receptor was identified in an adult with an advanced solid tumor such as melanoma, head and neck, liver or kidney cancer. The rearrangement links TRBV19 to TRBJ1-4; D remains ambiguous. CDR3 region: CASSIDNEKLFF. The DNA for the CDR3 is TGTGCCAGTAGTATTGATAATGAAAAACTGTTTTTT.